Following are 31 T cell receptor beta chains from one sample sequenced in a study of CD8 T cells in ankylosing spondylitis. Findings of the study overall: Roughly eight highly homologous variants made up a TCR beta motif that seemed to typify ankylosing spondylitis blood.

TCRdb redid the calling of the 5' RACE reads with MiXCR, one entry per CDR3 protein. The data show around 770,000 distinct CDR3 sequences, about 11% seen once. The antigens of these receptors remain unknown. The sample comprised blood, either unsorted or a sorted T cell fraction (not recorded which). The receptor source for this set is a male donor with ankylosing spondylitis.

This clonotype was seen a handful of times. The CDR3 loop reads CASSRDEGGRTF. Here the CDR3 DNA reads TGTGCCAGCAGTCGTGATGAAGGGGGGCGCACCTTC. This chain joins TRBV6-6 and TRBJ1-2, with D possibly being TRBD1 (6 bases). Germline assignment: CDR1 MNHNY and CDR2 SVGAGI (reference sequence). CDR3 length equals 12 residues. Between the trimmed V and J ends, which lost 5 bases and 13 bases, there was a span of 17 bases.

This clonotype was recorded at least ten times. The V and J genes are TRBV7-9 and TRBJ1-3; possible D gene TRBD1, 5 bases. The CDR3 has 11 amino acids. Germline CDR1 SEHNR, CDR2 FQNEAQ (reference sequence). V lost 6 bases and J lost 8, with 8 bases in between. CDR3 in DNA: TGTGCCAGCAGTCGGGGGGACACCATATATTTT. It yields the protein CASSRGDTIYF. The whole variable domain, remainder taken from reference TRBV7-9 and TRBJ1-3, is DTGVSQNPRHKITKRGQNVTFRCDPISEHNRLYWYRQTLGQGPEFLTYFQNEAQLEKSRLLSDRFSAERPKGSFSTLEIQRTEQGDSAMYLCASSRGDTIYFGEGSWLTVV.

This clonotype was seen many times. The rearrangement joins TRBV20-1 to TRBJ2-5; 9 bases are shared with TRBD2. This CDR3 is built from 14 residues. In germline, CDR1 is DFQATT, CDR2 SNEGSKA (reference sequence). V dropped 3 bases and J dropped 4; count of bases not matched to a gene: 6. CDR3 amino acids: CSASRRGGSETQYF. CDR3 bases: TGCAGTGCTAGTCGGCGGGGGGGCTCAGAGACCCAGTACTTC.

This clonotype showed up just a few times. In DNA form, the CDR3 reads TGTGCCAGCAGCCCTCAGGGAAGCAGCGTCTATGGCTACACCTTC. Translated, it gives CASSPQGSSVYGYTF. The V gene is TRBV5-4, the J gene TRBJ1-2, with a weak D call TRBD1 (5 bases). Germline V gives CDR1 SGHNT, CDR2 YYREEE (reference sequence). V was clipped by 4 bases and J by 4 bases, with 17 bases between them. The CDR3 contains 15 residues.

Only a few counts were recorded for this clonotype. This chain connects TRBV15 to TRBJ2-1; D is ambiguous. CDR3 length equals 12 residues. Per germline, CDR1 LNHNV and CDR2 YYDKDF (reference sequence). Trimming took 0 bases from V and 13 from J, leaving 10 bases between them. The CDR3 sequence is CATSRDGREQFF. The CDR3 nucleotides are TGTGCCACCAGCAGAGATGGAAGAGAACAGTTCTTC.

This clonotype was recorded many times. The V and J genes are TRBV7-2 and TRBJ2-2; D is unresolved. The V gene lost 2 bases and the J gene lost 4 bases, with 8 bases spanning the gap. Germline values: CDR1 SGHTA, CDR2 FQGNSA. There are 14 residues in the CDR3. DNA for the CDR3: TGTGCCAGCAGCTTAAAAAGGGCCACCGGGGAGCTGTTTTTT. Translated, it gives CASSLKRATGELFF.

Only a few counts were recorded for this clonotype. The J gene is TRBJ1-4, the V gene TRBV7-9; TRBD1 aligns across 10 bases. The germline gives CDR1 SEHNR, CDR2 FQNEAQ (reference sequence). Trimming removed 4 bases from V and 4 bases from J; junction bases left unmatched: 3. The CDR3 has 15 amino acids. The CDR3 bases are TGTGCCAGCAGCTCCGGGACAGGGGTTAATGAAAAACTGTTTTTT. Encoded protein: CASSSGTGVNEKLFF.

V is TRBV2 and J is TRBJ2-3; TRBD2 matches at 14 bases. CDR1 is SNHLY and CDR2 is FYNNEI in the germline V gene. The V segment lost 6 bases and the J segment 5 bases; nucleotides outside the gene matches: 7. The CDR3 spans 16 residues. CDR3 sequence reads: CASRKMGLAGEDTQYF. CDR3 DNA: TGTGCCAGCAGGAAAATGGGACTAGCGGGAGAAGATACGCAGTATTTT.

Note on this clonotype: Since a much larger clone is just one base distant, this may be a read error. The chain combines TRBV5-1 with TRBJ2-3; D not certain. V lost 4 bases to trimming and J lost 5 bases, with 17 bases between them. This CDR3 is 15 amino acids long. The V gene's germline CDR1 is SGHRS and CDR2 YFSETQ. The CDR3 is CASSPFSWLRDTQYF. CDR3 in DNA: TGCGCCAGCAGCCCGTTCTCCTGGCTTAGAGATACGCAGTATTTT.

This clonotype was picked up a small number of times. The chain employs TRBV21-1 and TRBJ1-5; the table's D call, TRBD1, was not checked against the DNA. TRBV21-1 has pseudogene status. The CDR3 is 18 residues long. CDR3 nucleotides: TGTGCCAGCAGCACCAAAGGAGGGAAGGGGGCTTGGAATCAGCCCCAGCATTTT. Residues: CASSTKGGKGAWNQPQHF.

The sample holds a few counts of this clonotype. The chain combines TRBV4-3 with TRBJ2-5; D may be TRBD2 (6 bases). CDR3 length: 15 residues. V dropped 0 bases and J dropped 5 bases, with 13 bases sitting between them. Germline-derived CDR1 and CDR2 are LGHNA and YSLEER. The CDR3, as DNA: TGCGCCAGCAGCCAAGAGCGGGGTTTAATGGAGACCCAGTACTTC. Residues: CASSQERGLMETQYF.

J is TRBJ2-1 and V is TRBV20-1; D perhaps matches TRBD1 (6 bases). The V and J ends lost 6 bases and 3 bases respectively, with 12 bases between them. Germline loops: CDR1 DFQATT, CDR2 SNEGSKA (reference sequence). This CDR3 has 13 residues. This CDR3 reads CSAPRQDYNEQFF. The CDR3 coding sequence is TGCAGTGCACCACGACAGGACTACAATGAGCAGTTCTTC.

This clonotype was found many times. The CDR3 here is CAISERQATTYGYTF. CDR3 nucleotide sequence: TGTGCCATCAGTGAGCGCCAGGCGACTACCTATGGCTACACCTTC. This chain uses TRBV10-3 with TRBJ1-2, with unresolved D. CDR1 is ENHRY and CDR2 is SYGVKD in the germline V gene. The V and J ends lost 2 bases and 4 bases respectively, with 14 bases between them. This CDR3 comprises 15 residues.

There are many counts of this clonotype. The chain employs TRBV20-1 and TRBJ2-1; TRBD2 matches 8 bases. V was clipped by 4 bases and J by 3 bases; unmatched bases: 8. The CDR3 consists of 15 residues. The V gene's germline CDR1 is DFQATT and CDR2 SNEGSKA (reference sequence). In nucleotides, the CDR3 is TGCAGTGCTAACCCGGGGGGGGCCGGCTACAATGAGCAGTTCTTC. This encodes CSANPGGAGYNEQFF.

This chain links TRBV4-2 with TRBJ2-3, with D possibly being TRBD2 (6 bases). The CDR3 runs to 16 residues. Germline V gives CDR1 LGHNA, CDR2 YNFKEQ. V was shortened by 0 bases and J by 2 bases, with 12 bases between the two germline ends. CDR3 sequence reads: CASSQESGGNTDTQYF. CDR3 sequence (DNA): TGTGCCAGCAGCCAAGAGTCTGGGGGGAACACAGATACGCAGTATTTT.

This clonotype turned up a few times. The gene calls are TRBV4-3 and TRBJ2-3; 8 bases are shared with TRBD2. Trimming cost V 1 base and J 5 bases; bases outside gene matches: 5. The CDR3 length is 15 residues. In germline, CDR1 is LGHNA, CDR2 YSLEER. CDR3 coding DNA: TGCGCCAGCAGCCAAGGAGCGGGGGAGGGAGATACGCAGTATTTT. As protein: CASSQGAGEGDTQYF.

This clonotype was detected a few times. The chain couples TRBV20-1 to TRBJ1-5; D unclear. V was pared by 3 bases and J by 1 base, with 16 bases between. There are 16 residues in the CDR3. Per the germline V gene, CDR1 is DFQATT and CDR2 is SNEGSKA (reference sequence). In nucleotides, the CDR3 is TGCAGTGCTAGGTCGGACCGATGGGGAAGCAATCAGCCCCAGCATTTT. Translated, it gives CSARSDRWGSNQPQHF.

This clonotype turned up a few times. V and J are TRBV19 and TRBJ2-2; tentatively, D is TRBD2 (6 bases). This CDR3 is 15 amino acids long. V lost 3 bases to trimming and J lost 2 bases, with 10 bases between them. Germline loops: CDR1 LNHDA, CDR2 SQIVND (reference sequence). The CDR3 sequence: CASSIFGGNTGELFF. The CDR3 coding sequence is TGTGCCAGTAGTATCTTCGGGGGAAACACCGGGGAGCTGTTTTTT. Combining the CDR3 with reference TRBV19 and TRBJ2-2 gives the whole variable domain DGGITQSPKYLFRKEGQNVTLSCEQNLNHDAMYWYRQDPGQGLRLIYYSQIVNDFQKGDIAEGYSVSREKKESFPLTVTSAQKNPTAFYLCASSIFGGNTGELFFGEGSRLTVL.

This clonotype was seen only a few times. The chain recombines TRBV7-2 with TRBJ2-3; D is unclear. Trimming left V 3 bases short and J 5 bases short, with 9 bases between. CDR1 is SGHTA and CDR2 is FQGNSA in the germline V gene. The CDR3 consists of 13 residues. CDR3 protein: CASSFNWGDTQYF. CDR3 DNA: TGTGCCAGCAGCTTCAACTGGGGAGATACGCAGTATTTT. Complete variable domain (other parts from reference TRBV7-2 and TRBJ2-3): GAGVSQSPSNKVTEKGKDVELRCDPISGHTALYWYRQSLGQGLEFLIYFQGNSAPDKSGLPSDRFSAERTGGSVSTLTIQRTQQEDSAVYLCASSFNWGDTQYFGPGTRLTVL.

This clonotype has a handful of counts. The genes are TRBV5-1 and TRBJ2-7, with 7 bases matching TRBD1. Losses at the gene ends were 7 bases for V and 6 bases for J; bases not matched to a gene: 13. CDR1 and CDR2 from the germline V gene are SGHRS and YFSETQ. The CDR3 is 14 amino acids. The CDR3 sequence is CASALWDSDVEQYF. The CDR3, as DNA: TGCGCCAGCGCCCTCTGGGACAGCGACGTCGAGCAGTACTTC.

This clonotype was observed a few times. The chain recombines TRBV9 with TRBJ1-4, with TRBD1 as a possible D gene (5 bases). CDR1 is SGDLS, CDR2 YYNGEE, per germline. This CDR3 region has 14 residues. Trimming stripped 4 bases from V and 0 bases from J, with 7 bases between. The CDR3 nucleotides read TGTGCCAGCAGCACGGGGGCAACTAATGAAAAACTGTTTTTT. Translation: CASSTGATNEKLFF.

The rearrangement joins TRBV7-9 to TRBJ2-5, with 10 bases lining up with TRBD1. Germline values: CDR1 SEHNR, CDR2 FQNEAQ (reference sequence). The J segment lost 2 bases and the V segment lost 4 bases, leaving 4 bases of the junction unmatched. The CDR3 has 15 residues. The CDR3 sequence: CASSSGDRGQETQYF. The DNA for the CDR3 is TGTGCCAGCAGCTCTGGGGACAGGGGACAAGAGACCCAGTACTTC.

This clonotype was detected ten times or more. The V gene is TRBV7-2, the J gene TRBJ1-5, with D perhaps TRBD1 (6 bases). From germline, CDR1 is SGHTA and CDR2 FQGNSA. V gave up 0 bases and J gave up 3 bases, with 12 bases separating them. This CDR3 contains 16 residues. The CDR3 here is CASSLASSGDNQPQHF. For the CDR3, the DNA is TGTGCCAGCAGCTTAGCCAGTTCAGGGGACAATCAGCCCCAGCATTTT.

This clonotype turned up a few times. The J gene is TRBJ1-3, the V gene TRBV7-6; possible D gene TRBD1, 6 bases. Germline V gives CDR1 SGHVS, CDR2 FNYEAQ. The V gene lost 1 base and the J gene lost 0 bases, with 10 bases spanning the gap. CDR3 length equals 16 residues. CDR3 residues: CASSLGTGNSGNTIYF. The DNA of the CDR3 is TGTGCCAGCAGCTTAGGTACAGGGAACTCTGGAAACACCATATATTTT.

V is TRBV11-1 and J is TRBJ2-1, with TRBD2 matching over 7 bases. The V gene end was trimmed by 2 bases and the J gene end by 10 bases; junction bases not matched to a gene: 20. Germline V gene data show CDR1 as SGHAT and CDR2 as FQDESV (reference sequence). This CDR3 is 18 amino acids long. The CDR3 DNA reads as TGTGCCAGCAGCTTACGTAGAATTCCTAGCGGATTCTTCGAGGAGCAGTTCTTC. It is translated as CASSLRRIPSGFFEEQFF.

This clonotype occurred many times. This chain connects TRBV4-3 to TRBJ1-5; the D gene is possibly TRBD1 (5 bases). The germline gives CDR1 LGHNA, CDR2 YSLEER. The CDR3 spans 18 residues. The ends were cut back, 0 bases at V and 5 bases at J, with 20 bases in the middle. CDR3 protein: CASSQDEGKRTIDQPQHF. In nucleotides, the CDR3 is TGCGCCAGCAGCCAAGATGAGGGTAAACGGACAATAGATCAGCCCCAGCATTTT.

This chain connects TRBV4-1 to TRBJ1-1; perhaps TRBD1 as D (5 bases). From germline, CDR1 is MGHRA and CDR2 YSYEKL. The CDR3 totals 16 residues. V lost 0 bases to trimming and J lost 0 bases, with 11 bases between them. The CDR3 DNA reads TGCGCCAGCAGCCAAGAGGGACGCACACTGAACACTGAAGCTTTCTTT. Translated: CASSQEGRTLNTEAFF.

This chain uses TRBV5-1 with TRBJ1-6, with 7 positions matching TRBD1. Germline V gene sequence: CDR1 SGHRS, CDR2 YFSETQ. CDR3 length equals 17 residues. Unmatched junction bases numbered 11, after V lost 2 bases and J lost 6 bases. The CDR3: CASSFGTAEAGNSPLHF. The CDR3 nucleotides are TGCGCCAGCAGCTTCGGGACAGCAGAAGCGGGTAATTCACCCCTCCACTTT.

Here the CDR3 DNA reads TGCGCCAGCAGCTATTTGCAGGGTACTACTGGCTACACCTTC. Translated, it gives CASSYLQGTTGYTF. The rearrangement joins TRBV5-1 to TRBJ1-2; possible D gene TRBD1, 5 bases. Deletions cut 3 bases from V and 7 bases from J, with 16 bases between. Germline CDR1 and CDR2: SGHRS and YFSETQ. This CDR3 comprises 14 residues.

J is TRBJ1-2 and V is TRBV5-1, with a weak D call TRBD1 (5 bases). Germline V gene data show CDR1 as SGHRS and CDR2 as YFSETQ. V lost 5 bases to trimming and J lost 3 bases, with 17 bases between them. The CDR3 consists of 15 residues. Here the CDR3 DNA reads TGCGCCAGCAGTACCCAGGGAGATGTTGACTATGGCTACACCTTC. It yields the protein CASSTQGDVDYGYTF.

In its sample, this clonotype was seen many times. V gene TRBV7-2 combines with J gene TRBJ2-1; 7 bases map to TRBD1. Per the germline V gene, CDR1 is SGHTA and CDR2 is FQGNSA. V dropped 1 base and J dropped 4; count of bases not matched to a gene: 4. The CDR3 is 15 amino acids. The CDR3 DNA reads as TGTGCCAGCAGCTTAGGGGAGACAGGGTACAATGAGCAGTTCTTC. Translated, it gives CASSLGETGYNEQFF.